Listed below are T cell receptor beta chains from one sample, sequenced in a study of patients and donors after allogeneic stem cell transplantation. Using its own MiXCR run on the RT-PCR reads, TCRdb lists one record per CDR3 protein. The data show about 230,000 distinct CDR3 sequences, approximately 14% seen once. The sequencing input was blood, either unsorted or a sorted T cell fraction (not recorded which). Receptor source: a human donor who was either an allogeneic HSCT recipient or a stem cell or donor lymphocyte infusion donor (not recorded which). It is not recorded whose cells these are; they may come from a transplant donor. CDR3s include the opening cysteine and the closing phenylalanine or tryptophan. D genes are given only for firm matches. Size tells how often a clone was seen (once, few, many) or the class of an expanded clone, and some rows leave it out.

j_call,d_call,v_call,clone_size,cdr3_aa,cdr3_nt
TRBJ1-4,.,TRBV12-3/TRBV12-4,few,CASRTTGTSNEKLFF,TGTGCCAGCAGAACCACAGGGACATCTAATGAAAAACTGTTTTTT
TRBJ2-3,.,TRBV11-3,.,CSSSQGPTDTQYF,TGTTCCAGCAGCCAGGGGCCTACAGATACGCAGTATTTT
TRBJ1-1,.,TRBV19,.,CASTPGGVGNTEAFF,TGTGCCAGTACCCCTGGGGGGGTAGGGAACACTGAAGCTTTCTTT
TRBJ1-1,.,TRBV6-1,.,CASSQLHSSFEAFF,TGTGCCAGCAGTCAACTTCACAGCTCCTTTGAAGCTTTCTTT
TRBJ2-3,.,TRBV30,many,CAWSVGNTDTQYF,TGTGCCTGGAGTGTGGGGAATACAGATACGCAGTATTTT
TRBJ1-2,.,TRBV20-1,many,CSAPSGTLDGYTF,TGCAGTGCTCCCTCCGGGACCCTAGATGGCTACACCTTC
TRBJ2-7,TRBD2,TRBV6-5,few,CASSYAGVTYEQYF,TGTGCCAGCAGTTACGCGGGGGTCACCTACGAGCAGTACTTC
TRBJ1-2,TRBD1,TRBV18,few,CASSLDRGRDYGYTF,TGTGCCAGCTCACTGGACAGGGGGCGCGACTATGGCTACACCTTC
TRBJ1-4,TRBD1,TRBV6-1,.,CASSSDRDGDNEKLFF,TGTGCCAGCAGCTCAGACAGGGACGGGGATAATGAAAAACTGTTTTTT
TRBJ1-4,.,TRBV6-1,few,CASTNPRGRNEKLFF,TGTGCCAGCACCAACCCGCGGGGAAGAAATGAAAAACTGTTTTTT
TRBJ1-1,.,TRBV6-5,few,CASSPRPGEAFF,TGTGCCAGCAGTCCCCGGCCCGGTGAAGCTTTCTTT
TRBJ2-5,.,TRBV20-1,many,CSANRQETQYF,TGCAGTGCTAACAGACAAGAGACCCAGTACTTC
TRBJ2-7,.,TRBV5-1,.,CASSVTPGRSYEQYF,TGCGCCAGCAGCGTGACTCCGGGACGGTCCTACGAGCAGTACTTC
TRBJ2-6,.,TRBV5-6,many,CASSFTGHSGANVLTF,TGTGCCAGCAGCTTCACAGGGCACTCTGGGGCCAACGTCCTGACTTTC
TRBJ2-7,TRBD1,TRBV19,.,CASSNLRQGAREQYF,TGTGCCAGTAGTAACCTACGACAGGGGGCGCGTGAGCAGTACTTC
TRBJ2-3,.,TRBV3-1,.,CASSPRWQPGGTDTQYF,TGTGCCAGCAGCCCGCGGTGGCAGCCTGGTGGAACAGATACGCAGTATTTT
TRBJ2-5,.,TRBV6-1,once,CASSELRRETQYF,TGTGCCAGCAGTGAATTGAGGAGGGAGACCCAGTACTTC
TRBJ2-5,.,TRBV6-6,.,CASSYGLLSYF,TGTGCCAGCAGTTACGGACTGCTGTCGTACTTC
TRBJ1-5,.,TRBV3-1,.,CASSMRGAPQHF,TGTGCCAGCAGCATGCGGGGGGCGCCCCAGCATTTT
TRBJ1-1,TRBD1,TRBV5-4,.,CASSLRPGGFNTEAFF,TGTGCCAGCAGCTTGAGGCCAGGGGGCTTTAACACTGAAGCTTTCTTT
TRBJ2-5,TRBD2,TRBV19,few,CASSIQAGAETQYF,TGTGCCAGTAGTATTCAGGCGGGAGCAGAGACCCAGTACTTC
TRBJ2-1,.,TRBV11-1,.,CASSPNPTGHGIYNEQFF,TGTGCCAGCAGCCCAAATCCCACGGGACACGGAATATACAATGAGCAGTTCTTC
TRBJ2-7,TRBD2,TRBV20-1,few,CSAPLTSGGLNEQYF,TGCAGTGCTCCCTTGACTAGCGGGGGGCTCAACGAGCAGTACTTC
TRBJ2-1,.,TRBV6-2/TRBV6-3,few,CASSYIAGNYNEQFF,TGTGCCAGCAGTTACATAGCAGGGAACTACAATGAGCAGTTCTTC
TRBJ2-7,TRBD2,TRBV3-1,few,CASSESGGSYEQYF,TGTGCCAGCAGCGAAAGCGGGGGATCCTACGAGCAGTACTTC
TRBJ1-2,.,TRBV27,many,CASSTPVGGYTF,TGTGCCAGCAGTACCCCAGTTGGGGGCTACACCTTC
TRBJ1-5,.,TRBV7-2,many,CASSRGTNQPQHF,TGTGCCAGCAGCCGGGGCACCAATCAGCCCCAGCATTTT
TRBJ1-5,TRBD1,TRBV5-5,many,CASSLQGATTQPQHF,TGTGCCAGCAGCCTACAGGGGGCAACGACTCAGCCCCAGCATTTT
TRBJ2-4,.,TRBV11-2,many,CASSPFGVGRPIQYF,TGTGCCAGCAGCCCCTTCGGGGTCGGAAGACCCATTCAGTACTTC
TRBJ2-5,.,TRBV4-2,.,CASSLRGGGETQYF,TGTGCCAGCAGCCTGCGTGGAGGAGGGGAGACCCAGTACTTC
TRBJ2-7,.,TRBV5-1,many,CASSLGGEFYEQYF,TGCGCCAGCAGCTTGGGGGGGGAATTTTACGAGCAGTACTTC
TRBJ2-7,TRBD2,TRBV2,.,CACRGASGSYEQYF,TGTGCCTGTCGGGGGGCTAGCGGGTCTTACGAGCAGTACTTC
TRBJ1-1,.,TRBV4-3,few,CASTKAVYTEAFF,TGCGCCAGTACGAAGGCAGTCTACACTGAAGCTTTCTTT
TRBJ1-6,TRBD1,TRBV6-5,many,CASSYGAGGAGSPLHF,TGTGCCAGCAGTTACGGGGCAGGGGGCGCAGGGTCACCCCTCCACTTT
TRBJ1-2,TRBD1,TRBV24-1,many,CATSDFGTGTNYGYTF,TGTGCCACCAGTGATTTCGGGACAGGTACTAACTATGGCTACACCTTC
TRBJ2-3,.,TRBV3-1,.,CASSRQGTDTQYF,TGTGCCAGCAGCCGACAGGGCACAGATACGCAGTATTTT
TRBJ2-3,.,TRBV2,few,CASSDSVTDTQYF,TGTGCCAGCAGTGATTCCGTCACAGATACGCAGTATTTT
TRBJ1-1,.,TRBV5-1,.,CASSLAVGGGRSEAFF,TGCGCCAGCAGCTTGGCGGTTGGGGGGGGGCGCTCTGAAGCTTTCTTT
TRBJ2-2,.,TRBV15,many,CATSRDLWGAGELFF,TGTGCCACCAGCAGAGATCTGTGGGGGGCCGGGGAGCTGTTTTTT
TRBJ1-1,.,TRBV6-1,few,CASSELGPEAFF,TGTGCCAGCAGTGAATTGGGGCCGGAAGCTTTCTTT
TRBJ2-5,.,TRBV1,few,CTSSQVGLQYQETQYF,TGCACCAGCAGCCAAGTGGGACTCCAGTACCAAGAGACCCAGTACTTC
TRBJ1-1,.,TRBV20-1,.,CSARVAGQVNTEAFF,TGCAGTGCCCGGGTGGCGGGGCAGGTGAACACTGAAGCTTTCTTT
TRBJ2-3,.,TRBV4-3,medium-sized,CASSQVASTDTQYF,TGCGCCAGCAGCCAAGTAGCTAGCACAGATACGCAGTATTTT